The clone carrying this T cell receptor beta chain was counted only a few times. Its antigen is not identified. The sample originates from a study of regulatory T cells in long-lasting Graves disease. Study-level findings and limits: New patients shared fewer public clonotypes (966) than persistent patients did (around 2,700). Persistent disease was associated with favored TRBV28 usage and with favored use of TRBJ1-2 and TRBJ2-5.

Documented time point: newly diagnosed GD, antithyroid drugs for less than 3 months. Scientists built the TCR library using RNA that was extracted from PBMCs. Losses at the gene ends were 7 bases for V and 5 bases for J; bases not matched to a gene: 14. This CDR3 is built from 15 residues. CDR1 is SQVTM and CDR2 is ANQGSEA in the germline V gene. Arm-PCR with iRepertoire HTBI primers amplified the CDR3 regions for these TCR beta libraries. TCRdb independently ran MiXCR on the multiplex PCR reads; one entry per CDR3 protein. The table shows 350,000 to 500,000 distinct CDR3 sequences, with 14% occurring only once. This same sample was also part of a study on T cells in Graves' hyperthyroidism and ophthalmopathy.

This sequence was found in a woman aged 45-65 years with Graves disease. Sample: peripheral blood mononuclear cells (PBMCs), taken at new diagnosis, from a patient treated with antithyroid drugs. The J gene is TRBJ2-5, the V gene TRBV29-1; 9 bases match TRBD1. CDR3 protein: CSGSTGTGTFETQYF. The CDR3 region has the DNA TGCAGCGGATCTACCGGGACAGGGACCTTTGAGACCCAGTACTTC.